A single sample is the source of the 20 T cell receptor beta chains below, sequenced in a study of blood T cell repertoires in COVID-19. Measured with immunoSEQ multiplex PCR; TCRdb has only the in-frame clones, and not every one. The repertoire has about 34,000 clones, 80% of them found once; the top ten carry 14%. Sample: peripheral blood. The receptors shown here come from a woman aged 65 to 85 with acute or convalescent COVID-19.

This clone was recorded a few times. This chain joins TRBV19 and TRBJ1-5, with D unresolved. Per germline, CDR1 LNHDA and CDR2 SQIVND (reference sequence). The CDR3 runs to 17 residues. V was clipped by 1 base and J by 2 bases, with 15 bases between them. The CDR3 region is CASSIGAGVGGNQPQHF. Written as DNA, the CDR3 is TGTGCCAGTAGTATAGGTGCCGGGGTTGGAGGCAATCAGCCCCAGCATTTT.

This clone was seen at least ten times. This chain joins TRBV6-2 or TRBV6-3 and TRBJ1-2; D is undetermined. Trimming pared 5 bases from V and 0 bases from J, leaving 7 bases between. The germline CDR1 and CDR2 sequences are MNHEY and SVGEGT. This CDR3 contains 13 residues. The CDR3 DNA reads as TGTGCCAGCAGTCCCTCCTCTAACTATGGCTACACCTTC. Translating it yields CASSPSSNYGYTF.

This clone occurred a few times. Mismatch with germline at one junction end may stem from a read error. The chain recombines TRBV6-1 with TRBJ1-1; a possible D gene is TRBD1 (6 bases). CDR3 length: 15 amino acids. Germline V CDR1 and CDR2: MNHNS, SASEGT. CDR3 loop: CASSQALRGHTEAFF. CDR3 nucleotides: TGTGCCAGCAGTCAAGCCCTCAGGGGTCACACTGAAGCTTTCTTT.

This sequence joins TRBV6-6 and TRBJ1-1; 8 nucleotides align to TRBD1. The CDR3 is 13 residues long. The V gene end was trimmed by 6 bases and the J gene end by 6 bases; junction bases not matched to a gene: 6. CDR1 is MNHNY, CDR2 SVGAGI, per germline (reference sequence). The CDR3 coding sequence is TGTGCCAGCAGACCTCAGGGGGCCGCTGAAGCTTTCTTT. It specifies CASRPQGAAEAFF.

This chain joins TRBV19 and TRBJ2-1; D gene uncertain. V lost 3 bases, J lost 0 bases, and 9 bases lay in between. This CDR3 is built from 15 residues. Germline V gives CDR1 LNHDA, CDR2 SQIVND (reference sequence). CDR3 DNA sequence: TGTGCCAGTAGTATCTTCGAGAGCTCCTACAATGAGCAGTTCTTC. This gives the protein CASSIFESSYNEQFF.

This clone was found a few times. This sequence joins TRBV5-4 and TRBJ2-7, with 10 bases identical to TRBD2. CDR3 length: 16 residues. With 2 bases clipped from V and 5 bases from J, the junction kept 10 bases outside the gene matches. The germline CDR1 and CDR2 sequences are SGHNT and YYREEE (reference sequence). The CDR3 DNA is TGTGCCAGCAGCTTTAGCGGGAGGTCCCAATTGGACGAGCAGTACTTC. It yields the protein CASSFSGRSQLDEQYF. Combining the CDR3 with reference TRBV5-4 and TRBJ2-7 gives the whole variable domain ETGVTQSPTHLIKTRGQQVTLRCSSQSGHNTVSWYQQALGQGPQFIFQYYREEENGRGNFPPRFSGLQFPNYSSELNVNALELDDSALYLCASSFSGRSQLDEQYFGPGTRLTVT.

V and J are TRBV10-3 and TRBJ2-5, with TRBD1 matching 7 bases. This CDR3 contains 14 residues. The trim removed 3 bases at V and 5 bases at J, leaving 6 bases unmatched. CDR1 ENHRY and CDR2 SYGVKD come from the germline V gene. This CDR3 is CAISESRGRETQYF. CDR3 in DNA: TGTGCCATCAGTGAAAGTAGGGGGCGCGAGACCCAGTACTTC.

The chain couples TRBV21-1 to TRBJ2-4; TRBD1 is taken as the D call from the table, unchecked against the DNA. TRBV21-1 is annotated as a pseudogene. The CDR3 has 17 residues. The CDR3 region has the DNA TGTGCCAGCAGCAAAAAGGTACGGACAGTAGCCAAAAACATTCAGTACTTC. Translated: CASSKKVRTVAKNIQYF.

DNA of the CDR3: TGTGCCAGCAGTCAGACAGGGGGTGGAAGCAATCAGCCCCAGCATTTT. Its translation: CASSQTGGGSNQPQHF. The J gene is TRBJ1-5, the V gene TRBV2; 9 nucleotides match TRBD1. J lost 1 base, V lost 5 bases, and 6 bases had no gene match. This CDR3 spans 16 amino acids. Germline CDR1 reads SNHLY; CDR2 reads FYNNEI.

V and J are TRBV5-6 and TRBJ1-2, with a weak D call TRBD1 (6 bases). V lost 1 base, J lost 8 bases, and 9 bases lay in between. Germline CDR1 is SGHDT and CDR2 is YYEEEE. The CDR3 has 12 residues. The CDR3 is CASSLPGQGYTF. The DNA of the CDR3 is TGTGCCAGCAGCTTGCCCGGACAGGGCTACACCTTC.

The chain links TRBV5-4 to TRBJ2-5, with TRBD2 matching over 13 bases. Germline V gene sequence: CDR1 SGHNT, CDR2 YYREEE (reference sequence). This CDR3 spans 17 amino acids. V was clipped by 4 bases and J by 2 bases; unmatched bases: 8. The CDR3 is CASSGRTSGGAQETQYF. The DNA of the CDR3 is TGTGCCAGCAGCGGCAGGACTAGCGGGGGAGCACAAGAGACCCAGTACTTC.

The chain couples TRBV9 to TRBJ2-7; D is possibly TRBD1 (6 bases). CDR3 length: 14 residues. The V end lost 0 bases, the J end lost 3 bases, and 10 bases lay between the germline ends. Germline V gene data show CDR1 as SGDLS and CDR2 as YYNGEE. In DNA form, the CDR3 reads TGTGCCAGCAGCGTAGCGACAGGATTCTACGAGCAGTACTTC. Protein: CASSVATGFYEQYF.

This chain uses TRBV13 with TRBJ2-3, with D tentatively TRBD1 (6 bases). The CDR3 runs 17 residues. Trimming pared 4 bases from V and 0 bases from J, leaving 17 bases between. Germline V gives CDR1 PRHDT, CDR2 FYEKMQ (reference sequence). The CDR3 coding sequence is TGTGCCAGCAGCTCGACCGGACAGAGCCCTAGCACAGATACGCAGTATTTT. Amino acids: CASSSTGQSPSTDTQYF.

This chain joins TRBV3-1 (or the pseudogene TRBV3-2) and TRBJ2-3, with 7 bases matching TRBD2. Germline V gives CDR1 LGHDT, CDR2 YNNKEL (reference sequence). Unmatched junction bases numbered 4, after V lost 2 bases and J lost 2 bases. This CDR3 comprises 15 residues. The CDR3 reads CASSQRSGATDTQYF. CDR3 DNA sequence: TGTGCCAGCAGCCAAAGGAGCGGGGCCACAGATACGCAGTATTTT.

The rearrangement joins TRBV28 to TRBJ1-2; TRBD1 matches 9 bases. The CDR3 runs to 15 residues. Germline lookup yields CDR1 MDHEN and CDR2 SYDVKM. V shed 5 bases and J 2 bases; nucleotides not matched to a gene: 6. The CDR3: CASSPWDRDNYGYTF. The DNA of the CDR3 is TGTGCCAGCAGTCCATGGGACAGGGACAACTATGGCTACACCTTC.

The chain carries TRBV7-9 and TRBJ2-7; 7 bases match TRBD1. CDR1 and CDR2 (germline): SEHNR, FQNEAQ (reference sequence). The CDR3 runs to 15 residues. J gave up 6 bases and V 4 bases, and 12 bases lay outside the gene matches. CDR3 coding DNA: TGTGCCAGCAGCTCTCGACAAGGGGGCGAGGGCGAGCAGTACTTC. It yields the protein CASSSRQGGEGEQYF.

In this sample, this clone turned up once. This chain joins TRBV21-1 and TRBJ2-3; TRBD2, the table's D call, lacks a check against the DNA. TRBV21-1 constitutes a pseudogene. CDR3 size: 20 residues. In DNA, the CDR3 is TGTGCCAGCAGCACATTACTGGGACTAGCGGGGCCCCCGGGCACAGATACGCAGTATTTT. Encoded protein: CASSTLLGLAGPPGTDTQYF.

The chain has TRBV7-8 and TRBJ2-1; 14 bases are shared with TRBD2. V was clipped by 5 bases and J by 6 bases; unmatched bases: 3. The CDR3 length is 15 residues. CDR1 and CDR2 (germline): SGHVS, FQNEAQ. CDR3 in amino acids: CASSETSGGVNEQFF. Written as DNA, the CDR3 is TGTGCCAGCAGCGAGACTAGCGGGGGGGTCAATGAGCAGTTCTTC.

The rearrangement joins TRBV6-5 to TRBJ1-6, with TRBD1 matching 10 bases. Trimming cost V 2 bases and J 8 bases; bases outside gene matches: 3. The CDR3 consists of 15 residues. Germline loops: CDR1 MNHEY, CDR2 SVGAGI. This CDR3 reads CASSYRGQGYSPLHF. In nucleotides, the CDR3 is TGTGCCAGCAGTTACCGGGGACAGGGGTATTCACCCCTCCACTTT.

This clone appeared many times. Other DNA variants within this sample encode the same CDR3. The rearrangement joins TRBV3-1 (or the pseudogene TRBV3-2) to TRBJ1-5; 8 nucleotides match TRBD1. V lost 0 bases and J lost 4; bases outside the gene matches: 2. The germline V gene has CDR1 LGHDT and CDR2 YNNKEL (reference sequence). The length of the CDR3 is 15 residues. CDR3 amino acids: CASSQEGQGNQPQHF. CDR3 in DNA: TGTGCCAGCAGCCAAGAAGGACAGGGAAATCAGCCCCAGCATTTT.